This TCR beta chain was sequenced during a study of CD8 T cells in ankylosing spondylitis. This clonotype appeared many times. Germline V gene lookup returns CDR1 MNHEY and CDR2 SVGAGI. The CDR3 sequence is 13 residues long. V was trimmed by 4 bases and J by 4 bases, leaving 9 bases between them. With molecular barcodes, quantitative 5'-RACE was used to make the TCR beta libraries. Via MiXCR, TCRdb re-called the 5' RACE reads, giving one row per CDR3 protein. The sample includes about 240,000 distinct CDR3 sequences, over 8.5% of them seen just once. The V gene is TRBV6-5, the J gene TRBJ2-3, with D perhaps given as TRBD1 or TRBD2 (5 bases each). The source material was blood, either unsorted or a sorted T cell fraction (not recorded which). The TCR sequence derives from a male donor with ankylosing spondylitis or in good health (not recorded which). The CDR3 sequence is CASSSVGADTQYF. CDR3 DNA: TGTGCCAGCAGTTCCGTGGGGGCAGATACGCAGTATTTT.